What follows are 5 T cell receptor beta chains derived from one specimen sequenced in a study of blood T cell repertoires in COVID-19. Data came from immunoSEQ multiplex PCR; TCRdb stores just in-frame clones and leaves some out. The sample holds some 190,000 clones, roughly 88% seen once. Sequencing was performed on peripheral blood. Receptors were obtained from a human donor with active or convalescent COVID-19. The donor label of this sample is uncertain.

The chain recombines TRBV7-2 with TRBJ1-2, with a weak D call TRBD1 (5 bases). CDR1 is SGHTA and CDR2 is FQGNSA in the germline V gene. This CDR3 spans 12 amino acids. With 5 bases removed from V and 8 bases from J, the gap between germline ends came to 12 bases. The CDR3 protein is CASSPVGGGYTF. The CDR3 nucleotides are TGTGCCAGCAGCCCAGTGGGGGGGGGCTACACCTTC. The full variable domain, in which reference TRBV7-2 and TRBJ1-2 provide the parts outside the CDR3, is GAGVSQSPSNKVTEKGKDVELRCDPISGHTALYWYRQSLGQGLEFLIYFQGNSAPDKSGLPSDRFSAERTGGSVSTLTIQRTQQEDSAVYLCASSPVGGGYTFGSGTRLTVV.

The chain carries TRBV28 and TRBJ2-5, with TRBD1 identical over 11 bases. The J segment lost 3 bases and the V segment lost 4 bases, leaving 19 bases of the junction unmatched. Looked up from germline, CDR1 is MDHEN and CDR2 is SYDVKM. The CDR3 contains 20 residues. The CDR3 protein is CASSSLPGQGDSGHKETQYF. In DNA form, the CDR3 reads TGTGCCAGCAGTTCTCTTCCGGGACAGGGGGATAGCGGACATAAAGAGACCCAGTACTTC.

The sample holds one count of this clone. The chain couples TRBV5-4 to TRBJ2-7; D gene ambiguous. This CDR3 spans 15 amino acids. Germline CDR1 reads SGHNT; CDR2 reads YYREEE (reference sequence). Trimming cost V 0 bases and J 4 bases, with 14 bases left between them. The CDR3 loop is CASSLGLPSRYEQYF. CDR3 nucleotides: TGTGCCAGCAGCTTGGGGCTTCCCTCTAGATACGAGCAGTACTTC.

CDR3 sequence: CASTKYTSVRNTIYF. The CDR3 DNA sequence: TGTGCCAGCACCAAATACACCTCCGTGCGGAACACCATATATTTT. This rearrangement joins TRBV6-6 to TRBJ1-3; D is unresolved. The CDR3 consists of 15 residues. V was shortened by 7 bases and J by 7 bases, with 20 bases between the two germline ends. Looked up from germline, CDR1 is MNHNY and CDR2 is SVGAGI (reference sequence).

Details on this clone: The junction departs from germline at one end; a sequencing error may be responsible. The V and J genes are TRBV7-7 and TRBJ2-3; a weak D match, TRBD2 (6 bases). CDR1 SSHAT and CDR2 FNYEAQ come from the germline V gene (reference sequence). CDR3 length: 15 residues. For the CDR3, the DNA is TGTGCTAGCAGCTTCTCCCTAGCGAGCACAGATACGCAGTATTTT. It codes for CASSFSLASTDTQYF. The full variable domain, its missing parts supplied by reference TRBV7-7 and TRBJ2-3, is GAGVSQSPRYKVTKRGQDVTLRCDPISSHATLYWYQQALGQGPEFLTYFNYEAQPDKSGLPSDRFSAERPEGSISTLTIQRTEQRDSAMYRCASSFSLASTDTQYFGPGTRLTVL.